This TCR beta chain was recorded in a study of tumor-infiltrating lymphocytes in oesophageal squamous cell carcinoma. CDR3 length: 18 residues. Germline CDR1 SGHTA, CDR2 FQGNSA. This clonotype occurred a few times. TCRdb analysed the PCR reads with MiXCR anew, one entry per CDR3 protein. Among about 14,000 distinct CDR3 sequences, roughly 44% were seen once, and the ten largest hold 40% to 55%. Input material: blood. The chain is built from TRBV7-2 and TRBJ2-7; the match to TRBD1 covers 9 bases. The J call may be in error: the DNA end matches TRBJ2-1 better. This sequence originates from a male donor with esophageal squamous cell carcinoma. CDR3 sequence (DNA): TGTGCCAGCAGCTCACGACTCCCCGGGACAGGGACATACAATGAGCAGTTCTTC. Translation gives CASSSRLPGTGTYNEQFF.